This TCR beta chain was identified during a study of Ad26.COV2.S vaccination and SARS-CoV-2 variants. The treatment denotes: around 19 received Ad26.COV2.S at low or high dose, single or two shots; several received placebo; per-sample allocation not given. The investigators took samples on day 63 after the first vaccine or placebo injection. Germline V gene lookup returns CDR1 SNHLY and CDR2 FYNNEI. Trimming removed 5 bases at V and 11 bases at J, with 12 bases between. CDR3 length equals 11 residues. Using immunoSEQ multiplex PCR, the repertoire was profiled, and TCRdb retains in-frame clones only, with some absent. The data hold roughly 700,000 clones, with 89% observed a single time. This clone appeared once.

The chain uses TRBV2 and TRBJ2-5; D may be TRBD1 or TRBD2 (5 bases each). The origin of this receptor is a person between 18 and 65 years old who received the Ad26.COV2.S COVID-19 vaccine or a placebo. The specimen comprised peripheral blood, sampled in a trial of Ad26.COV2.S vaccine versus placebo. The CDR3 here is CASSNTGPQYF. The CDR3 coding sequence is TGTGCCAGCAGTAACACGGGACCTCAGTACTTC.